A single T cell receptor (beta chain) is shown here with its context. V shed 5 bases, J shed 5 bases, and the junction held 4 bases outside the gene matches. The V gene's germline CDR1 is MNHNY and CDR2 SVGAGI (reference sequence). This CDR3 comprises 14 residues. The data originate from a study of tumor-infiltrating lymphocytes in oesophageal squamous cell carcinoma. From the PCR reads, TCRdb called clonotypes with MiXCR, one entry per CDR3 protein. The table lists 15,000 to 20,000 distinct CDR3 sequences, 40% to 50% of them singletons. The chain carries TRBV6-6 and TRBJ2-3, with TRBD2 matching 10 bases. Sequenced sample: esophageal tumor tissue. The clonotype was recovered from a male donor with esophageal squamous cell carcinoma. CDR3: CASSVSGRIDTQYF. The CDR3 nucleotides are TGTGCCAGCAGTGTTAGCGGGAGGATAGATACGCAGTATTTT.